This T cell receptor beta chain stems from a study of cytomegalovirus exposure and HLA in healthy donors (dated by TCRdb to about 2017). Describing the broader study: An earlier analysis of approximately 640 of the donors reported 250 to 350 Gb of sequence data and some 120 million unique TCR beta sequences from about 180 million T cells. Four to six DR-DQ haplotypes were handled as single units for association and clustering, since linkage in the cohort was strong. Both class I and class II loci were covered by HLA typing, at four-digit resolution. A later analysis re-examined previously published TCR beta repertoires from hundreds of donors and added high-resolution HLA genotyping to investigate patterns of TCR occurrence. Donor age, sex, ethnicity and CMV serostatus were compiled together with the repertoire data. Of the roughly 400 genotyped donors, approximately 80% fell in the genetic ancestry cluster associated with self-reported Caucasian donors. In a later genetic analysis, genome-wide SNP genotypes for 398 of the 666 donors were used, and that subset was treated as a discovery cohort. Typing coverage varied by locus: roughly 629-640 donors for A, B, C, DRB1 and DQB1; around 560 for DQA1; approximately 570 for DPA1; roughly 450 for DPB1. In the later analysis, no new phenotypic data were used to find candidate immune exposures; instead, reliance was placed on TCR beta sequences and their occurrence across donors. Every discovery cohort repertoire had been produced on one sequencing platform. To predict cytomegalovirus infection status, the study combined high-throughput TCR immunosequencing, statistical association of individual TCRs with disease status, and machine learning. An early release that covered more than 550 HLA-typed donors contained about 300 gigabases of sequencing data and 85 million to 100 million unique TCR sequences. The study was designed to test whether signatures of past pathogen exposure could be identified by cataloging public T cell receptors. An earlier analysis of some 600 of the donors applied high-throughput TCR beta sequencing to assess whether each TCR beta V gene segment acted as functional or pseudogenic. Using immunosequencing, the study profiled T cell repertoires from 500 to 800 subjects and related those repertoires to cytomegalovirus serostatus. Besides the first cohort of approximately 670 subjects, a separate validation cohort made up of over 95 different subjects was used. On average, around 240,000 unique TCR beta nucleotide sequences were sequenced per donor among 350 to 400 genotyped donors of the cohort, with 15% to 20% of those sequences being non-productive.

The V end loses 7 bases and the J end loses 1 base, and a stretch of 11 bases separates them. CDR1 and CDR2 are drawn from the germline V gene: KGHSH, LQKENI. From its cysteine to its phenylalanine, the CDR3 spans 14 amino acids. Of all the DNA, just the CDR3 is kept, 42 bases in frame from base 1. The library was produced with the immunoSEQ multiplex PCR assay. For the multiplex PCR, a mixture combining 60 forward primers for TCR Vbeta segments and 13 reverse primers for TCR Jbeta segments was used. The CDR3 region of rearranged TCR beta genes was amplified from genomic DNA by a multiplex PCR assay. Amplified TCR beta libraries were sequenced as 87-base-pair reads on the Illumina HiSeq System. The paper's data handling went like this. A later analysis tallied around 80 million unique TCR beta chains across the 660 or so repertoires, and approximately 9.9 million of those chains were shared by two or more donors. To remove PCR and sequencing errors, raw reads were error-corrected and collapsed into unique sequences using a nearest-neighbor algorithm that merged closely related sequences. CDR3 sequences were aligned to IMGT reference sequences to assign V, D and J gene segments. For a sequence to be retained, at least a six-nucleotide match to both a V gene segment and a J gene segment was required. Rearrangements were classified as productive when the CDR3 lacked stop codons and remained in frame with V and J, and all other rearrangements were classified as non-productive. Following IMGT convention, CDR3 was defined as the stretch from the second conserved V-encoded cysteine to the conserved J-encoded phenylalanine. Sequences without an unambiguous match to a single V gene segment were excluded from the earlier analysis of several hundred of the donors. In an earlier analysis of approximately 500 of the donors, a V segment was called functional when productive rearrangements were above 56.7%, and segregating when the standard deviation between donors exceeded 5%. A statistical classification framework was built to diagnose cytomegalovirus status from the catalog of TCR beta chain sequences. In a later analysis, V and J genes were assigned by comparing TCR nucleotide sequences against IMGT/GENE-DB human TR gene sequences. In a later analysis, CDR3 sequences and most-parsimonious VDJ recombination scenarios were assigned using the TCRdist pipeline. In a later analysis, each TCR beta chain was defined by its CDR3 amino acid sequence together with its V-gene family, and reads lacking a unique V-gene family were excluded. To address suspected cross-contamination and a sequencing artifact, a later analysis removed some 620 highly shared, low-generation-probability nucleotide sequences. In a later analysis, a clonal expansion index for each public chain was calculated from normalized within-repertoire ranks of inferred template counts. Generation probabilities in a later analysis came from a VDJ recombination model fitted to out-of-frame rearrangements, and those results were checked against IGoR. In a later analysis, hypergeometric tests were used to score TCR-TCR, TCR-HLA and TCR-CMV co-occurrence, with a repertoire-size bias correction applied to TCR pairs. False discovery rates were estimated in a later analysis by permuting HLA or CMV assignments 20 times. In a later analysis, co-occurring TCRs were grouped with DBSCAN, and TCRdist sequence similarity was added when clustering was performed within HLA-allele-positive subsets. For co-occurrence clustering, repertoires with fewer than 30,000 or more than 120,000 public chains were excluded, along with 4 to 6 repertoires with anomalous nucleotide sharing. TCRdb obtained this table from immuneACCESS and retained in-frame rearrangements with V and J assigned. These tables miss some clones; where compared with another copy, unresolved V genes account for less than half of the shortfall, and the remainder is unexplained. V, J and clone size were drawn from that table, and D and trimming were deduced from the DNA. Across this sample there are about 120,000 clones, with 75% seen only once. The ten largest clones take up roughly 3% of the sample.

The research as a whole found: Most TCR sequences were seen in very few donors, while some public TCRs were found in many individuals. In a later analysis, most CMV-associated TCR beta chains were found to appear HLA-restricted, with HLA associations seemingly driven largely by CMV exposure. In a later analysis, TCR association rates were found to vary across HLA loci, with the most associated TCRs seen for DRB1 alleles and the fewest for HLA-C alleles. A further reported finding was that TCR beta sequences accurately predicted the HLA-A and HLA-B alleles for most subjects in the first cohort. In a later genetic analysis, fewer N-insertions in productive TCRs were reported among donors in an Asian-associated ancestry cluster than the roughly 710-donor mean. The study listed 150 to 200 TCR beta chains as associated with cytomegalovirus. An earlier analysis of approximately 540 of the donors showed that most TCR beta V segments appeared in productive rearrangements either about 87% or about 30% of the time, which broadly matched IMGT annotations. In a later analysis, HLA-associated TCR beta chains were found to be more clonally expanded and to have lower generation probabilities than equally common non-associated chains. Only TCR beta chains were sequenced in this cohort, and the absence of alpha or paired-chain data limited detectable features. A later genetic analysis associated a missense DCLRE1C variant with V-gene and J-gene trimming of TCR beta chains, and an independent cohort replicated the association. Presence/absence analyses assumed roughly uniform sequencing depth across donors, an assumption that may not hold. HLA typing was unavailable for some donors at each locus, so association tests used only the typed subset. Specific HLA alleles were associated with 18,000 or so TCR beta sequences at a false discovery rate of 0.05 in a later analysis. Because the 87-base-pair reads could not distinguish some IMGT-functional V segments, including TRBV6-2 and TRBV6-3, those segments were excluded. The classifier was reported to diagnose cytomegalovirus status with high specificity and sensitivity in both the original and validation cohorts. A group of highly shared sequence variants was considered likely to be a technical artifact of the sequencing pipeline. For the cohort, immune exposure information was limited to CMV serostatus. It was suggested by the authors that the approach could potentially be generalized to other disease states and immunological phenotypes. The earlier analysis of 587 of the donors excluded some 15 rarely observed V segments, including chromosome 9 orphons, because counts were too low. When HLA alleles, especially DR and DQ, strongly co-occurred, attributing TCR associations to individual alleles was difficult. Several of the top co-occurrence clusters appeared to be linked to parvovirus B19, influenza, CMV and Epstein-Barr virus, according to a later analysis. In vitro tests confirmed that a few of the cytomegalovirus-associated TCR beta chains recognize cytomegalovirus antigens. Correlated functional status among segregating V segments might reflect linkage disequilibrium, but an unknown experimental factor could not be ruled out.

Regarding this clone: Which antigen it targets is not known. Base qualities were left out, and no much larger clone turns up one base away.

The cohort comprised 666 healthy bone marrow donors. All cohort members were sampled while nominally healthy, although unrecorded immune exposures were likely present. The donor was CMV seropositive and was included in the group of 270 or so seropositive cohort members. A peripheral blood sample was collected from each donor, and TCR beta sequencing was performed on peripheral blood mononuclear cells. The Qiagen DNeasy Blood Extraction Kit was used to extract genomic DNA from the blood cell samples. The chain is encoded by TRBV18 joined to TRBJ2-1; too little of a D gene remains to name it. The receptor was isolated from a woman between 35 and 50 years old in good health and CMV-seropositive. Material for sequencing was PBMCs. The sequenced DNA is TGTGCCAGCTACCAGGATCTTTCCTACAATGAGCAGTTCTTC. It translates as CASYQDLSYNEQFF. Reference TRBV18 and TRBJ2-1 genes cover what lies past the CDR3, so the full variable domain is NAGVMQNPRHLVRRRGQEARLRCSPMKGHSHVYWYRQLPEEGLKFMVYLQKENIIDESGMPKERFSAEFPKEGPSILRIQQVVRGDSAAYFCASYQDLSYNEQFFGPGTRLTVL.